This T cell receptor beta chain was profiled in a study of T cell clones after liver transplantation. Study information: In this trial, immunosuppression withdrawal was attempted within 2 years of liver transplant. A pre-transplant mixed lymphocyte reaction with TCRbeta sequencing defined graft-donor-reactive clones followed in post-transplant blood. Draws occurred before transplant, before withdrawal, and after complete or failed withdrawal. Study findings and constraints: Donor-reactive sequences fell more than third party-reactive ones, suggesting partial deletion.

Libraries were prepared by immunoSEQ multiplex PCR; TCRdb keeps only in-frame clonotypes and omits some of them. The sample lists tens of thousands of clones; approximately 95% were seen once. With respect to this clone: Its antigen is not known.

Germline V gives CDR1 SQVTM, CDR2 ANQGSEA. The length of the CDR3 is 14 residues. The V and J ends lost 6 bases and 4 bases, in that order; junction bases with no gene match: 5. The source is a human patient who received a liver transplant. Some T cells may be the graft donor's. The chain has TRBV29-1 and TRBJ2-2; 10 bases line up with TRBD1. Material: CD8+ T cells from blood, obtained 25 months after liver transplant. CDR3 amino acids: CSVRTGGGTGELFF. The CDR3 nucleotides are TGCAGCGTCCGGACAGGGGGAGGCACCGGGGAGCTGTTTTTT.